Each of the 9 T cell receptor beta chains below was sequenced from the same sample in a study of T-cell memory formation after mild COVID-19. TCRdb reprocessed the 5' RACE reads via MiXCR and lists one record per CDR3 protein. The sample carries hundreds of thousands of distinct CDR3 sequences, around 15% recorded once. Specimen: PBMCs or a T cell subset sorted from them (not recorded which). The receptors come from a man aged 18-30 years who had mild COVID-19 (a few samples of this study predate the infection). Cell type and time point are not known.

This clonotype was recorded at least ten times. The V gene is TRBV12-3 or TRBV12-4, the J gene TRBJ2-3; D is unclear. The CDR3 totals 12 residues. V was pared by 6 bases and J by 4 bases, with 8 bases between. CDR3 nucleotide sequence: TGTGCCAGCAGGTCAGAGGCAGATACGCAGTATTTT. Translation: CASRSEADTQYF.

This clonotype came up a few times. V usage is TRBV11-2 and J usage is TRBJ2-7; D unresolved. Per germline, CDR1 SGHAT and CDR2 FQNNGV. V lost 0 bases to trimming and J lost 2 bases, with 8 bases between them. The length of the CDR3 is 14 residues. Here the CDR3 DNA reads TGTGCCAGCAGCTTAGATCGGCAGGCCTACGAGCAGTACGTC. Protein sequence: CASSLDRQAYEQYV.

The V call is TRBV27, the J call TRBJ2-3; TRBD1 matches 8 bases. CDR3 length: 15 amino acids. Germline V gene lookup returns CDR1 MNHEY and CDR2 SMNVEV (reference sequence). The V and J ends lost 6 bases and 5 bases, in that order; junction bases with no gene match: 10. The CDR3 region is CASSNPRGRKDTQYF. The CDR3 nucleotides read TGTGCCAGCAGCAACCCCAGGGGGCGCAAAGATACGCAGTATTTT.

This chain connects TRBV16 to TRBJ2-1, with unresolved D. This CDR3 region has 11 residues. CDR1 is KGHSY and CDR2 is FQNENV in the germline V gene. The V gene lost 0 bases and the J gene lost 9 bases, with 3 bases spanning the gap. The CDR3 DNA sequence: TGTGCCAGCAGCCAATCGACTGAGCAGTTCTTC. Encoded protein: CASSQSTEQFF.

This clonotype was found a few times. CDR3 sequence: CASSLTKTTEAFF. DNA for the CDR3: TGTGCCAGCAGCTTAACAAAGACCACTGAAGCTTTCTTT. The chain couples TRBV7-2 to TRBJ1-1; no clear D gene. The CDR3 covers 13 residues. Trimming took 2 bases from V and 4 from J, leaving 8 bases between them. Germline V CDR1 and CDR2: SGHTA, FQGNSA.

This clonotype was observed many times. V and J are TRBV12-3 or TRBV12-4 and TRBJ1-1; D remains unclear. CDR3 length: 11 amino acids. With 7 bases removed from V and 4 bases from J, the gap between germline ends came to 7 bases. The chain's CDR3 is CASTSLTEAFF. The CDR3 DNA reads as TGTGCCAGCACTTCCCTCACTGAAGCTTTCTTT.

In this sample, this clonotype turned up a few times. The V gene is TRBV4-3, the J gene TRBJ2-1; 11 bases are shared with TRBD1. The germline gives CDR1 LGHNA, CDR2 YSLEER. The CDR3 has 17 amino acids. J was trimmed by 8 bases and V by 2 bases; bases with no gene match: 11. CDR3 coding DNA: TGCGCCAGCAGCCAAAGGATTCCGGGACAGGGGGACCATGAGCAGTTCTTC. It encodes CASSQRIPGQGDHEQFF.

V and J are TRBV7-8 and TRBJ2-5, with 7 bases identical to TRBD2. This CDR3 contains 15 residues. The germline V gene encodes CDR1 SGHVS and CDR2 FQNEAQ. Germline trimming cut 3 bases from V and 5 bases from J; bases unmatched to any gene: 9. Written as DNA, the CDR3 is TGTGCCAGCAGCTTGATCCAGCGGGGTGAGGAGACCCAGTACTTC. This translates into CASSLIQRGEETQYF. Complete variable domain (other parts from reference TRBV7-8 and TRBJ2-5): GAGVSQSPRYKVAKRGQDVALRCDPISGHVSLFWYQQALGQGPEFLTYFQNEAQLDKSGLPSDRFFAERPEGSVSTLKIQRTQQEDSAVYLCASSLIQRGEETQYFGPGTRLLVL.

The chain joins TRBV12-3 or TRBV12-4 to TRBJ2-3; no definite D call. Trimming removed 3 bases at V and 6 bases at J, with 10 bases between. The CDR3 consists of 13 residues. DNA of the CDR3: TGTGCCAGCAGTTTCCGGAACGTGGATACGCAGTATTTT. Amino acids: CASSFRNVDTQYF.